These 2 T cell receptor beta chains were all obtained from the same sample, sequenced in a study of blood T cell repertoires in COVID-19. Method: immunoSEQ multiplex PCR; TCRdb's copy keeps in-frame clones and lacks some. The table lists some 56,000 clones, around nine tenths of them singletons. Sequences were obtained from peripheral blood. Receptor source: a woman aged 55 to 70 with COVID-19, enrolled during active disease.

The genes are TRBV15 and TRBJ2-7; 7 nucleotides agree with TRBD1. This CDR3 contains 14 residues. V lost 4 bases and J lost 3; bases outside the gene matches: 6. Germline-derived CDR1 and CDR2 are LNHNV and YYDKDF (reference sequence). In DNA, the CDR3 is TGTGCCACCAGCACAACAGGGGTCGTCTACGAGCAGTACTTC. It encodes CATSTTGVVYEQYF.

CDR3 nucleotides: TGCGCCAGCACTCGCCTGCCGGGACAGGGAAGGGCCGGGGAGCTGTTTTTT. Residues: CASTRLPGQGRAGELFF. The chain employs TRBV10-2 and TRBJ2-2, with TRBD1 identical over 9 bases. The CDR3 has 17 residues. Germline V gene lookup returns CDR1 WSHSY and CDR2 SAAADI. The V and J ends lost 7 bases and 6 bases, in that order; junction bases with no gene match: 15.